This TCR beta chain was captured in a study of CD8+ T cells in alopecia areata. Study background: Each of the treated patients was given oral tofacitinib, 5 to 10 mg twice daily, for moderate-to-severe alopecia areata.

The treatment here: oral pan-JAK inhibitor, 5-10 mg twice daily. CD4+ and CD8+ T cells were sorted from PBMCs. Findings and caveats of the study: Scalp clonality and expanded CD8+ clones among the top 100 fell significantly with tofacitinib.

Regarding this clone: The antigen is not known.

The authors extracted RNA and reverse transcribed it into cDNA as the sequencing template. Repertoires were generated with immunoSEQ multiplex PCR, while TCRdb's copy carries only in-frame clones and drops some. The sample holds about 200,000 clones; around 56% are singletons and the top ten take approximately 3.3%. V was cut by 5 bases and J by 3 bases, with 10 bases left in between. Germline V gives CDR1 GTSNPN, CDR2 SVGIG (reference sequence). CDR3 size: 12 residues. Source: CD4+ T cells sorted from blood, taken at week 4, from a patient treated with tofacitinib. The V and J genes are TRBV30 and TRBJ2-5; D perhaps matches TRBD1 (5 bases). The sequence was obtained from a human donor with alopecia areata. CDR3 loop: CAWGPREETQYF. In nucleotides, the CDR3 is TGTGCCTGGGGGCCCAGGGAAGAGACCCAGTACTTC.